Listed below are T cell receptor beta chains from one sample, sequenced in a study of identical twins. TCRdb independently ran MiXCR on the 5' RACE reads; one entry per CDR3 protein. Of approximately 700,000 distinct CDR3 sequences detected, less than 7% appear once; the ten largest clones hold roughly 2%. Source material: naive T cells sorted from blood. These receptors were obtained from a man younger than 35 in good health. Both conserved end residues are part of each CDR3. D genes are given only for firm matches. The size of a clone is reported for some rows only, either as once, few or many, or as a class for expanded clones.

cdr3_nt: TGTGCCAGCAGCTCGGCGGGACAGCATAACTATGGCTACACCTTC
cdr3_aa: CASSSAGQHNYGYTF
clone_size: many
j_call: TRBJ1-2
v_call: TRBV7-9
d_call: TRBD1

cdr3_nt: TGTGCCAGCAGGATTACAGGGGGCCCCTTCTACGAGGAGTACTTC
cdr3_aa: CASRITGGPFYEEYF
clone_size: once
j_call: TRBJ2-7
v_call: TRBV6-1
d_call: TRBD1

cdr3_nt: TGTGCCAGCAGCCCCGGGACTAGCGGGGGAACCTTTGAGCAGTTCTTC
cdr3_aa: CASSPGTSGGTFEQFF
clone_size: -
j_call: TRBJ2-1
v_call: TRBV28
d_call: TRBD2

cdr3_nt: TGTGCCAGCAGCCAAGATAAGGGACTAGCGGGACAGGGTGAGCAGTTCTTC
cdr3_aa: CASSQDKGLAGQGEQFF
clone_size: -
j_call: TRBJ2-1
v_call: TRBV3-1
d_call: TRBD2

cdr3_nt: TGTGCCAGCAGGGGACAGGGGGGGGCAGATACGCAGTATTTT
cdr3_aa: CASRGQGGADTQYF
clone_size: many
j_call: TRBJ2-3
v_call: TRBV12-3/TRBV12-4
d_call: TRBD1

cdr3_nt: TGTGCCAGCAGCGCCAGGGCCTACGAGCAGTACTTC
cdr3_aa: CASSARAYEQYF
clone_size: few
j_call: TRBJ2-7
v_call: TRBV7-9
d_call: -

cdr3_nt: TGTGCCAGCAGCGTGGGACAGGGGGGCGGTCAAAGCGGGGAGCTGTTTTTT
cdr3_aa: CASSVGQGGGQSGELFF
clone_size: -
j_call: TRBJ2-2
v_call: TRBV5-6
d_call: TRBD1

cdr3_nt: TGTGCCAGCAGTTTAGATGTCTCTGGGGCCAACGTCCTGACTTTC
cdr3_aa: CASSLDVSGANVLTF
clone_size: many
j_call: TRBJ2-6
v_call: TRBV12-3/TRBV12-4
d_call: -

cdr3_nt: TGTGCCAGCAGCTCAGCACAGGGTACCGAGCCCCAGCATTTT
cdr3_aa: CASSSAQGTEPQHF
clone_size: many
j_call: TRBJ1-5
v_call: TRBV7-6
d_call: -

cdr3_nt: TGTGCCAGCAGCTTAGAGGGGAGGAGTGGGCAGTTCTTC
cdr3_aa: CASSLEGRSGQFF
clone_size: many
j_call: TRBJ2-1
v_call: TRBV7-8
d_call: -

cdr3_nt: TGTGCCAGCAGCTTAGAAGCTGGGTACCAAGAGACCCAGTACTTC
cdr3_aa: CASSLEAGYQETQYF
clone_size: few
j_call: TRBJ2-5
v_call: TRBV7-6
d_call: -

cdr3_nt: TGCGCCAGCAGCCAAGAAGAGGGAGTCACTGAAGCTTTCTTT
cdr3_aa: CASSQEEGVTEAFF
clone_size: many
j_call: TRBJ1-1
v_call: TRBV4-1
d_call: -

cdr3_nt: TGTGCCAGCACCCTAAGCGGGCTTCCTAGCACAGATACGCAGTATTTT
cdr3_aa: CASTLSGLPSTDTQYF
clone_size: -
j_call: TRBJ2-3
v_call: TRBV6-2/TRBV6-3
d_call: -

cdr3_nt: TGTGCCAGCAGTTACTCGAGGGGGACTAGAAACAATGAGCAGTTCTTC
cdr3_aa: CASSYSRGTRNNEQFF
clone_size: -
j_call: TRBJ2-1
v_call: TRBV6-2/TRBV6-3
d_call: TRBD2

cdr3_nt: TGTGCCAGCAGCCCTCCGTGGCCGTTCAGCTCCTACGAGCAGTACTTC
cdr3_aa: CASSPPWPFSSYEQYF
clone_size: -
j_call: TRBJ2-7
v_call: TRBV5-6
d_call: -

cdr3_nt: TGTGCCAGCAGTTACGGGGGGGCTGGGGAGACCCAGTACTTC
cdr3_aa: CASSYGGAGETQYF
clone_size: few
j_call: TRBJ2-5
v_call: TRBV6-5
d_call: -

cdr3_nt: TGCAGCGCCCCGGACAGCCCCTACGAGCAGTACTTC
cdr3_aa: CSAPDSPYEQYF
clone_size: many
j_call: TRBJ2-7
v_call: TRBV29-1
d_call: -

cdr3_nt: TGTGCCAGCTTTGCGGGAGGGGCCGCTGAGCAGTTCTTC
cdr3_aa: CASFAGGAAEQFF
clone_size: many
j_call: TRBJ2-1
v_call: TRBV6-2/TRBV6-3
d_call: TRBD2

cdr3_nt: TGTGCCATCAGTAAAGTAGGGAAGCCCCAGCATTTT
cdr3_aa: CAISKVGKPQHF
clone_size: many
j_call: TRBJ1-5
v_call: TRBV10-3
d_call: -

cdr3_nt: TGTGCCAGTAGTATGGGTAGCGGGAGTATCGATGAGCAGTTCTTC
cdr3_aa: CASSMGSGSIDEQFF
clone_size: -
j_call: TRBJ2-1
v_call: TRBV19
d_call: TRBD2

cdr3_nt: TGTGCCAGCAGTTTACGGCGGGGTTCAGATACGCAGTATTTT
cdr3_aa: CASSLRRGSDTQYF
clone_size: many
j_call: TRBJ2-3
v_call: TRBV12-3/TRBV12-4
d_call: -

cdr3_nt: TGCAGTGCTCCAACCTCTAGCGGGAGGTCCCAGTTCTTC
cdr3_aa: CSAPTSSGRSQFF
clone_size: few
j_call: TRBJ2-1
v_call: TRBV20-1
d_call: TRBD2

cdr3_nt: TGCAGCGTTCGAGCTGGGGTTGGGGCCAACGTCCTGACTTTC
cdr3_aa: CSVRAGVGANVLTF
clone_size: many
j_call: TRBJ2-6
v_call: TRBV29-1
d_call: -

cdr3_nt: TGTGCCAGCAGTTTAAACCCCGGCGGGTTAGGTTTCACAGATACGCAGTATTTT
cdr3_aa: CASSLNPGGLGFTDTQYF
clone_size: many
j_call: TRBJ2-3
v_call: TRBV12-3/TRBV12-4
d_call: -

cdr3_nt: TGCAGTGCTAGAGATGGATCCATAGGCTCTCCCAACACCGGGGAGCTGTTTTTT
cdr3_aa: CSARDGSIGSPNTGELFF
clone_size: many
j_call: TRBJ2-2
v_call: TRBV20-1
d_call: -

cdr3_nt: TGTGCCAGCAGCCCACCTGCGAGCGGGTACTACCAAGAGACCCAGTACTTC
cdr3_aa: CASSPPASGYYQETQYF
clone_size: few
j_call: TRBJ2-5
v_call: TRBV14
d_call: -

cdr3_nt: TGCGCCAGCAGCCAAGATGCTGGGTTTTGGCAGTACTTC
cdr3_aa: CASSQDAGFWQYF
clone_size: many
j_call: TRBJ2-7
v_call: TRBV4-3
d_call: -

cdr3_nt: TGCGCCAGCAGCTTGGCTCTAGCGGGAGGGCCATATGAGCAGTTCTTC
cdr3_aa: CASSLALAGGPYEQFF
clone_size: -
j_call: TRBJ2-1
v_call: TRBV5-1
d_call: TRBD2